This T cell receptor (beta chain) was identified during a study of blood T cell repertoires in COVID-19. Germline CDR1 and CDR2: MNHEY and SMNVEV (reference sequence). The J segment lost 4 bases and the V segment lost 6 bases, leaving 10 bases of the junction unmatched. The CDR3 has 16 residues. Clones were sequenced by immunoSEQ multiplex PCR, and TCRdb holds only the in-frame ones, with some missing. The sample lists about 170,000 clones; around 88% were seen once. This rearrangement joins TRBV27 to TRBJ1-5; TRBD1 agrees at 9 bases. The sequence came from a woman between 45 and 60 years old in a cohort exposed to, infected with or recovered from COVID-19 (not recorded which). Sample: PBMCs or T cells enriched from blood (not recorded which). CDR3 coding DNA: TGTGCCAGCAGACCCCTAGTCGGGACAGGGAATCAGCCCCAGCATTTT. As protein: CASRPLVGTGNQPQHF.